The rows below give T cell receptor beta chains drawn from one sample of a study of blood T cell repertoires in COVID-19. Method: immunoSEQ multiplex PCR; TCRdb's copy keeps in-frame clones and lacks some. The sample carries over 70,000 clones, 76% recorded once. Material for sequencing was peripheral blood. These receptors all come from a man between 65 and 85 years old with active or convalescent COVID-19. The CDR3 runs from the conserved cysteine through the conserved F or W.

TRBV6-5 CASSLRGRNTGELFF
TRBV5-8 CASSPNRGSGYTF
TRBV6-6 CASSYGRGGYTF
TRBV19 CASSPMWGHYSNQPQHF
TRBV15 CATSRDLGHSSGELFF
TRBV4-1 CASSQGPGSPPQYF
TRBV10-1 CASSEGGDRTYEQYF
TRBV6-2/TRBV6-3 CASSSNSNQPQHF
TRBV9 CASSLTGTSGEKLFF
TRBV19 CASSHRTGGTEAFF
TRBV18 CASSPQGPTSGANVLTF
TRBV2 CAMIDQETQYF
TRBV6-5 CASSSPGTNQPQHF
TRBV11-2 CASSLVGLAGEVTDTQYF
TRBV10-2 CASSGGTGQGNEQFF
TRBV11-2 CASSPNKRLEQFF
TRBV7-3 CASSPTGRSYEQYF
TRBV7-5 CVRSLALQDSSYEQYF
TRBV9 CASSRLGQGVSDTQYF
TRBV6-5 CASIRVPNSPLHF
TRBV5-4 CASSHQSGSQETQYF
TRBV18 CASSLGQGALNTEAFF
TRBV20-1 CSASRDSLQETQYF
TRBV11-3 CASKKGTSALRETQYF
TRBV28 CASSSTGNYGYTF
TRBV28 CARDQGEAFF